This is a list of T cell receptor beta chains from one sample in a study of neurological immune-mediated disorders. A single record per CDR3 protein comes from TCRdb applying MiXCR to the 5' RACE reads. The data show about 84,000 distinct CDR3 sequences, with about a tenth seen just once and about 1.8% held by the top ten. The sample taken for sequencing was PBMCs. All receptors come from a man aged 35-49 years in good health. Both conserved end residues are part of each CDR3. A D gene is named only where the DNA matches it firmly. Size is stated for part of the rows, as once, few or many counts, or as a class when the clone is expanded.

>.|TRBJ1-2|TRBV20-1|14|many
TGCAGTGCTAGAGATCAGGGAGGGGAATATGGCTACACCTTC
CSARDQGGEYGYTF
>.|TRBJ2-3|TRBV2|14|many
TGTGCCAGCAGTGAAAGTTCTCGCACAGATACGCAGTATTTT
CASSESSRTDTQYF
>.|TRBJ1-2|TRBV7-6|14|many
TGTGCCAGCACCCCCGAGACGGGGCAGTATGGCTACACCTTC
CASTPETGQYGYTF
>.|TRBJ1-1|TRBV5-1|14|many
TGCGCCAGCAGCTTGGACGTAGGTGTTACTGAAGCTTTCTTT
CASSLDVGVTEAFF
>TRBD1|TRBJ2-1|TRBV11-2|15|.
TGTGCCAGCAGCCACTGGGACAGGGGTCAGGGTGAGCAGTTCTTC
CASSHWDRGQGEQFF
>.|TRBJ2-5|TRBV14|12|many
TGTGCCAGCGCCGCTTCGAGGGAGACCCAGTACTTC
CASAASRETQYF
>.|TRBJ2-7|TRBV20-1|15|many
TGCAGTGCTAGGGTCGTAGCCTCTAGCTCCTACGAGCAGTACTTC
CSARVVASSSYEQYF
>.|TRBJ1-1|TRBV6-6|15|many
TGTGCCAGCAGTTACCCCACCGGGGCGAACACTGAAGCTTTCTTT
CASSYPTGANTEAFF
>.|TRBJ2-1|TRBV5-6|14|many
TGTGCCAGCAGCTTGGGGTACAGAAACAATGAGCAGTTCTTC
CASSLGYRNNEQFF
>.|TRBJ1-2|TRBV28|12|many
TGTGCCAGCAGTCCCAGGAACTATGGCTACACCTTC
CASSPRNYGYTF
>TRBD1|TRBJ2-1|TRBV29-1|15|many
TGCAGCGTTGAAGGGACAGGGAGGTCCTACAATGAGCAGTTCTTC
CSVEGTGRSYNEQFF
>TRBD1|TRBJ2-1|TRBV7-3|15|many
TGTGCCAGCAGCTCTCCAGGACAGGGAAGGAATGAGCAGTTCTTC
CASSSPGQGRNEQFF
>.|TRBJ2-1|TRBV6-5|15|many
TGTGCCAGCAGTTCGGGGGCATGGCCCTACAATGAGCAGTTCTTC
CASSSGAWPYNEQFF